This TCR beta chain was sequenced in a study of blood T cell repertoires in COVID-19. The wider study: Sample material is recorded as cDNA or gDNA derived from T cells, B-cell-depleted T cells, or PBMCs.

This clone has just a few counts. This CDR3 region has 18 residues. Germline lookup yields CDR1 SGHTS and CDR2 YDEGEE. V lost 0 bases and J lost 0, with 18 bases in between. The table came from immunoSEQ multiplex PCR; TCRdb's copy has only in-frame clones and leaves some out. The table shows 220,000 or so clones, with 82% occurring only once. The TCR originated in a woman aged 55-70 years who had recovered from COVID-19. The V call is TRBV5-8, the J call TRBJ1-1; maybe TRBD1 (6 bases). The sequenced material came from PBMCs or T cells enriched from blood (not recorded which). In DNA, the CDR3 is TGTGCCAGCAGCTTGGCCATTCAGGGGCTTCAGGTGAACACTGAAGCTTTCTTT. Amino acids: CASSLAIQGLQVNTEAFF.